The 18 T cell receptor beta chains presented below share a single source sample, sequenced in a study of CD8 T cells in ankylosing spondylitis. Study results and limitations: About 8 highly homologous variants made up a TCR beta motif, and this motif appeared characteristic of ankylosing spondylitis blood.

A single record per CDR3 protein comes from TCRdb applying MiXCR to the 5' RACE reads. This sample carries 500,000 to 550,000 distinct CDR3 sequences, approximately 12% of them seen once, and the ten largest clones take nearly 7%. Their target antigens are unknown. The sample comprised blood, either unsorted or a sorted T cell fraction (not recorded which). These receptors were obtained from a male donor with ankylosing spondylitis.

The gene calls are TRBV5-6 and TRBJ2-7, with D perhaps matching TRBD2 (6 bases). Germline CDR1 reads SGHDT; CDR2 reads YYEEEE. This CDR3 region has 14 residues. The V and J ends lost 3 bases and 3 bases respectively, with 13 bases between them. CDR3 protein: CASSSMGRDYEQYF. The CDR3 coding sequence is TGTGCCAGCAGCTCGATGGGGCGGGACTACGAGCAGTACTTC.

In this sample, this clonotype turned up a few times. The V and J genes are TRBV5-4 and TRBJ2-1; 7 positions match TRBD2. Germline V gives CDR1 SGHNT, CDR2 YYREEE (reference sequence). The ends lost 5 bases at V and 0 bases at J; junction bases unmatched: 5. This CDR3 region has 15 residues. As DNA, the CDR3 is TGTGCCAGCAGGCCTGCTAGCGGCTCCTACAATGAGCAGTTCTTC. It translates to CASRPASGSYNEQFF.

This clonotype has at least ten counts. The chain links TRBV29-1 to TRBJ2-1; D uncertain. The CDR3 consists of 14 residues. V was cut by 0 bases and J by 0 bases, with 6 bases left in between. Germline lookup yields CDR1 SQVTM and CDR2 ANQGSEA. For the CDR3, the DNA is TGCAGCGTTGAAGAGTATCACTCCTACAATGAGCAGTTCTTC. Protein: CSVEEYHSYNEQFF.

This clonotype appeared a few times. The chain carries TRBV6-5 and TRBJ2-7; D is ambiguous. Per germline, CDR1 MNHEY and CDR2 SVGAGI. This CDR3 has 14 residues. V was pared by 0 bases and J by 5 bases, with 11 bases between. DNA for the CDR3: TGTGCCAGCAGTTACTCGACGTCGGCTAACGAGCAGTACGTC. Translated, it gives CASSYSTSANEQYV.

This clonotype was counted a few times. V is TRBV20-1 and J is TRBJ2-3, with 8 bases matching TRBD2. The germline gives CDR1 DFQATT, CDR2 SNEGSKA (reference sequence). This CDR3 is built from 16 residues. Unmatched junction bases numbered 8, after V lost 3 bases and J lost 0 bases. The CDR3 nucleotides are TGCAGTGCTAGTGGGCGGGAGGCCCTGAGCACAGATACGCAGTATTTT. The encoded protein is CSASGREALSTDTQYF.

The chain couples TRBV7-2 to TRBJ2-5; D is possibly TRBD1 (5 bases). CDR3 length: 14 residues. V was trimmed by 4 bases and J by 2 bases, leaving 11 bases between them. Germline V gives CDR1 SGHTA, CDR2 FQGNSA. CDR3 loop: CASSSQARQETQYF. CDR3 DNA: TGTGCCAGCAGCTCACAGGCTCGTCAAGAGACCCAGTACTTC.

This clonotype was seen repeatedly, ten times or more. The chain joins TRBV7-8 to TRBJ2-2; TRBD1 agrees at 8 bases. Per germline, CDR1 SGHVS and CDR2 FQNEAQ. The trim removed 7 bases at V and 7 bases at J, leaving 11 bases unmatched. This CDR3 contains 15 residues. The CDR3 DNA sequence: TGTGCCAGCACCCTCCAGGGGGCGCTTGGCGGGGAGCTGTTTTTT. Protein: CASTLQGALGGELFF.

This clonotype was counted only a few times. The chain is built from TRBV27 and TRBJ2-2; 13 nucleotides align to TRBD2. The germline V gene has CDR1 MNHEY and CDR2 SMNVEV (reference sequence). V lost 3 bases and J lost 7; bases outside the gene matches: 2. The CDR3 sequence is 15 residues long. CDR3 in amino acids: CASSFGLAGVGELFF. CDR3 coding DNA: TGTGCCAGCAGTTTCGGACTAGCGGGAGTCGGGGAGCTGTTTTTT.

The sample holds a few counts of this clonotype. V usage is TRBV20-1 and J usage is TRBJ1-4; TRBD1 agrees at 9 bases. Germline loops: CDR1 DFQATT, CDR2 SNEGSKA (reference sequence). The V segment lost 6 bases and the J segment 8 bases; nucleotides outside the gene matches: 16. This CDR3 contains 16 residues. CDR3 protein: CSAQDRGRLWGEKLFF. CDR3 in DNA: TGCAGTGCGCAGGACAGGGGCCGCCTCTGGGGGGAAAAACTGTTTTTT.

The chain recombines TRBV3-1 with TRBJ2-3; D not resolved. The CDR3 has 17 residues. Germline lookup yields CDR1 LGHDT and CDR2 YNNKEL (reference sequence). V was clipped by 3 bases and J by 4 bases, with 20 bases between them. CDR3: CASSHFAETVASDTQYF. The CDR3 bases are TGTGCCAGCAGCCATTTCGCCGAGACGGTGGCCTCAGATACGCAGTATTTT.

This clonotype has more than one count but fewer than ten. The rearrangement links TRBV5-1 to TRBJ1-1; the match to TRBD1 covers 7 bases. CDR3 size: 15 residues. After removal of 5 bases from V and 0 bases from J, the junction contained 7 bases not matched to a gene. The germline V gene encodes CDR1 SGHRS and CDR2 YFSETQ. In DNA form, the CDR3 reads TGCGCCAGCAGATGGGACAGAACCTTGAACACTGAAGCTTTCTTT. Amino acids: CASRWDRTLNTEAFF.

This clonotype came up a few times. The chain carries TRBV12-3 or TRBV12-4 and TRBJ1-3, with D unresolved. This CDR3 has 15 amino acids. V lost 3 bases and J 0 bases, leaving 9 bases between the germline ends. CDR3 bases: TGTGCCAGCAGTTTCGCCAAGAACTCTGGAAACACCATATATTTT. This gives the protein CASSFAKNSGNTIYF.

In its sample, this clonotype was seen many times. This chain joins TRBV12-3 or TRBV12-4 and TRBJ1-6; 9 positions match TRBD1. The CDR3 is made up of 15 amino acids. Losses at the gene ends were 5 bases for V and 4 bases for J; bases not matched to a gene: 3. The CDR3 coding sequence is TGTGCCAGCAGTGGACAGGGGTTTTATAATTCACCCCTCCACTTT. Amino acid sequence: CASSGQGFYNSPLHF.

V gene TRBV11-3 combines with J gene TRBJ2-1; 8 nucleotides agree with TRBD2. With 6 bases clipped from V and 3 bases from J, the junction kept 10 bases outside the gene matches. The CDR3 contains 16 residues. Per germline, CDR1 SGHNT and CDR2 YENEEA. The CDR3 nucleotides read TGTGCCAGCAGTCCTATAGCGGGGATCGACTACAATGAGCAGTTCTTC. Its translation is CASSPIAGIDYNEQFF.

This clonotype was seen only a few times. Written as DNA, the CDR3 is TGTGCCAGCAGTGAAGGCGGACAGAAGTCCTACGAGCAGTACTTC. Translated: CASSEGGQKSYEQYF. This rearrangement joins TRBV25-1 to TRBJ2-7; tentatively, D is TRBD1 (6 bases). Germline CDR1 MGHDK, CDR2 SYGVNS. V shed 2 bases and J shed 1 base, with 12 bases lying between them. There are 15 residues in the CDR3.

The chain uses TRBV5-1 and TRBJ1-3; no clear D gene. Per the germline V gene, CDR1 is SGHRS and CDR2 is YFSETQ. V was cut by 0 bases and J by 5 bases, with 18 bases left in between. The length of the CDR3 is 17 residues. CDR3: CASSLGGFDPARNTIYF. CDR3 sequence (DNA): TGCGCCAGCAGCTTGGGAGGGTTCGACCCGGCCAGAAACACCATATATTTT.

This clonotype was counted a few times. The chain has TRBV10-2 and TRBJ2-7; 9 nucleotides align to TRBD2. Trimming took 2 bases from V and 2 from J; bases not matched to a gene: 13. The CDR3 length is 18 residues. Germline lookup yields CDR1 WSHSY and CDR2 SAAADI. The CDR3 region has the DNA TGCGCCAGCAGTGAGGTCGGGGGGGTAGCGGGGGCGGCCTACGAGCAGTACTTC. Its protein product is CASSEVGGVAGAAYEQYF.

V is TRBV18 and J is TRBJ1-5, with D hard to call. V was shortened by 3 bases and J by 7 bases, with 10 bases between the two germline ends. CDR1 is KGHSH, CDR2 LQKENI, per germline. The CDR3 runs 13 residues. CDR3 residues: CASSPRPDQPQHF. The CDR3 nucleotides read TGTGCCAGCTCACCCCGGCCCGACCAGCCCCAGCATTTT.